The following is a T cell receptor beta chain sequence with its context. Antigen unknown. This table comes from immunoSEQ multiplex PCR, and its TCRdb copy is limited to in-frame clones, with some not included. The top ten clones hold 5% to 5.5% of a sample with about 50,000 clones, 74% of them seen once. This specimen comes from a study of vaccination effects on CD4 cells after COVID-19. At the end of roughly 9 days of culture, CD4+ T cells were isolated. By PCR, the person was confirmed to have had SARS-CoV-2 infection between March and December 2020. Participants got two doses of BNT162b2 or mRNA-1273 vaccine. The trim removed 5 bases at V and 3 bases at J, leaving 9 bases unmatched. Germline CDR1 SGHAT, CDR2 FQNNGV. The CDR3 is 15 residues long.

This sequence joins TRBV11-2 and TRBJ2-7, with TRBD1 matching 8 bases. The material sequenced was CD4+ T cells from PBMCs cultured without peptide, taken after COVID-19 vaccination. The TCR was taken from a human donor who had a prior SARS-CoV-2 infection. CDR3 protein: CASSPRTGFLYEQYF. CDR3 in DNA: TGTGCCAGCAGCCCCCGGACAGGGTTTCTCTACGAGCAGTACTTC. The full variable domain, with the rest looked up from reference TRBV11-2 and TRBJ2-7, is EAGVAQSPRYKIIEKRQSVAFWCNPISGHATLYWYQQILGQGPKLLIQFQNNGVVDDSQLPKDRFSAERLKGVDSTLKIQPAKLEDSAVYLCASSPRTGFLYEQYFGPGTRLTVT.